These T cell receptor beta chains were read from a single sample in a study of blood T cell repertoires in COVID-19. The data were produced by immunoSEQ multiplex PCR, yet TCRdb's version contains in-frame clones alone and is incomplete. The table shows some 200,000 clones, with approximately 85% occurring only once. The specimen was PBMCs or T cells enriched from blood (not recorded which). These receptors came from a middle-aged man who had recovered from COVID-19. Each CDR3 is given with its conserved first and last residue.

j_call cdr3_length v_call cdr3_aa
TRBJ1-2 14 TRBV7-3 CASSLSGTGDGYTF
TRBJ2-1 12 TRBV30 CAWSVRGLIVFF
TRBJ2-3 14 TRBV10-3 CATLAGERTDTQYF
TRBJ1-5 15 TRBV19 CASISTGISNQPQHF
TRBJ2-3 15 TRBV7-3 CASSPVGLAGDTQYF
TRBJ1-2 15 TRBV4-3 CASSQDLGQRDGYTF
TRBJ1-2 13 TRBV2 CASSDPGTSGYTF
TRBJ2-5 16 TRBV7-2 CASSSMGGDLQETQYF
TRBJ2-7 14 TRBV28 CASSQARGLDEQYF
TRBJ1-5 15 TRBV3-1/TRBV3-2 CASSPLAGSNQPQHF
TRBJ1-1 15 TRBV6-5 CASRGSQGASTEAFF
TRBJ1-2 15 TRBV5-1 CASSLVEGANYGYTF
TRBJ2-5 16 TRBV6-4 CASSAASGSDVETQYF
TRBJ1-5 15 TRBV2 CASSEGRRAGQPQHF
TRBJ2-1 14 TRBV6-5 CASSLQNRGGEQFF
TRBJ2-1 14 TRBV30 CAWKRTGVYNEQFF
TRBJ2-5 15 TRBV3-1/TRBV3-2 CASSQGNINQETQYF
TRBJ1-1 15 TRBV18 CASSPRGSPGGEAFF
TRBJ1-5 17 TRBV12-2 CASRFQQTVEYNQPQHF
TRBJ2-1 17 TRBV4-3 CASSGLAGGRSYNEQFF
TRBJ1-5 16 TRBV19 CASSIFGTVGNQPQHF